The clone carrying this TCR beta chain appeared a few times. TCRdb itself ran the RT-PCR reads through MiXCR, one entry per CDR3 protein. Of hundreds of thousands of distinct CDR3 sequences detected, 13% to 15% appear once; the ten largest clones hold 3.6%. Trimming pared 4 bases from V and 1 base from J, leaving 12 bases between. Germline V gives CDR1 SGHRS, CDR2 YFSETQ. CDR3 length: 15 amino acids. The receptor's source is a female donor in good health, serving as a healthy control. This rearrangement joins TRBV5-1 to TRBJ1-5, with D perhaps matching TRBD1 (6 bases). Source material: memory CD4+ T cells from blood. The CDR3 nucleotides read TGCGCCAGCAGCCCTGGACAGCAAAGCAATCAGCCCCAGCATTTT. Translating gives CASSPGQQSNQPQHF.